The present T cell receptor beta chain was sequenced within a study of T cell responses to AZD1222 COVID-19 vaccine (dated by TCRdb to about 2021). Context from the whole study: AZD1222 recipients given second doses at about 4 weeks or at about 12 weeks were pooled, since spike-specific TCR depth and breadth were not found to differ between the two schedules. Trial participants were enrolled by age into 18-55, 56-69 and 70-plus year subgroups, with approximately 150, 30 and 60 TCR-sequenced participants respectively. TCR sequencing was performed for fewer than 250 trial participants, of whom 207 were given two doses of AZD1222 and approximately 26 were given two doses of MenACWY control vaccine. Paper-wide results and their limitations: Epitopes outside the regions mutated in the B.1.351 and B.1.1.7 variants were reportedly recognized by nearly half of the unique spike-specific TCRs. Only five to seven AZD1222 recipients were SARS-CoV-2 seropositive at baseline, limiting conclusions about previously exposed vaccinees. Because no day 14 peak-response samples were available, the repertoires could be characterized only after the peak T cell response. In the small 56-69-year group, the increase in depth fell short of significance, most likely because of low power. After two AZD1222 doses, spike-specific TCR breadth and depth were significantly higher than at day 0 and than in MenACWY recipients. The vaccine-associated CD4 TCRs covered the entire spike protein, and the dominant responses fell in regions 160-218 and 743-854. Participants were mostly white British and included more females than males, and it was suggested by the authors that clonal diversity may have been underestimated.

The CDR3 regions of human TCRbeta chains were analyzed by immunosequencing. In the authors' own workflow: Repertoire TCRs were checked for matches against a reference library of SARS-CoV-2-specific TCRs that had been generated using the MIRA antigen-specificity platform. Breadth meant the fraction of unique TCRs that were SARS-CoV-2-associated, whereas depth meant the fraction of total T cells that were SARS-CoV-2-associated. Using the MIRA data, each spike-specific TCR was assigned both to the spike region to which the TCR was reactive and to a CD4 or CD8 class. Log10-transformed breadth and depth values were compared by one-way ANOVA with Sidak's multiple comparisons tests. As stored in TCRdb, this immuneACCESS dataset retains in-frame rearrangements with V and J assigned. A fraction of the clones does not appear; measured against another copy, unresolved V genes explain less than half of the discrepancy, and the remainder lacks a known reason. V and J calls and clone size come straight from that table; D and trimming were deduced from the DNA. The sample table lists 95,000 to 150,000 clones, 88% of them with a count of one. 3% to 4% of the sample goes to the ten largest clones.

Comment on this clone: The target of this receptor is not known. Base qualities are not provided; no much larger clone lies one nucleotide away.

The intended sense of this specimen's time point label: baseline before first vaccination. Samples from vaccinated people were obtained from the UK trials COV001 and COV002, which included a single-blind randomized controlled phase 2/3 trial of AZD1222 (ChAdOx1 nCoV-19) in healthy adults. For TCRbeta chain sequencing, PBMC samples from trial participants were taken at day 0 and at day 28 after the second dose. Taken from cysteine to phenylalanine, the CDR3 has 16 residues. Only the CDR3 DNA is retained, 48 bases long and in frame from the first base. CDR1 and CDR2, per the germline V gene, are MNHEY and SVGEGT. V is pruned by 5 bases and J by 1 base, leaving 8 bases of the junction without a gene match.

This clonotype was sampled from an adult in good health. The sequences come from peripheral blood, collected on day 0 of AZD1222 vaccination. The sequence is built from TRBV6-2 or TRBV6-3 and TRBJ2-3, and 8 junction bases match TRBD1. The CDR3 amino acid sequence is: CASSPWTGRRTDTQYF. The sequenced DNA is TGTGCCAGCAGTCCCTGGACAGGGCGCCGCACAGATACGCAGTATTTT.